This record covers a single T cell receptor (beta chain). The CDR3 covers 16 residues. Germline CDR1 reads SGHTA; CDR2 reads FQGTGA. Trimming took 0 bases from V and 8 from J; bases not matched to a gene: 9. This sample was taken from a study of long-term antiretroviral therapy in people with HIV. Study in general: There is a gap of about a decade between the earliest samples and the later 2015 immediate-ART recommendation.

Survey-level immunoSEQ v3.0 assays were run. Libraries were prepared by immunoSEQ multiplex PCR; TCRdb keeps only in-frame clonotypes and omits some of them. The sample shows about 40,000 clones, roughly four fifths of them seen only once. This TCR came from a man aged 18 to 29 with HIV. Source: unsorted PBMCs, taken 1 year after starting antiretroviral therapy. This rearrangement joins TRBV7-3 to TRBJ2-1; 8 nucleotides align to TRBD1. CDR3 nucleotides: TGTGCCAGCAGCTTAACGGAGGACAGGGACGGGGATGAGCAGTTCTTC. Its translation is CASSLTEDRDGDEQFF. Using reference TRBV7-3 and TRBJ2-1 for the parts outside the CDR3, the full variable domain is GAGVSQTPSNKVTEKGKYVELRCDPISGHTALYWYRQSLGQGPEFLIYFQGTGAADDSGLPNDRFFAVRPEGSVSTLKIQRTERGDSAVYLCASSLTEDRDGDEQFFGPGTRLTVL.